The sequence of this T cell receptor beta chain was determined in a study of radiation and T cells in renal cell carcinoma. The table came from immunoSEQ multiplex PCR; TCRdb's copy has only in-frame clones and leaves some out. The sample has roughly 130,000 clones; 75% to 90% are singletons. Time point of the sample: blood 2 weeks post-SBRT. Sample treatment: 15 Gy SBRT to primary tumor, nephrectomy 4 weeks later. The germline V gene has CDR1 LNHDA and CDR2 SQIVND (reference sequence). Deletions cut 2 bases from V and 8 bases from J, with 21 bases between. The CDR3 sequence is 16 residues long. The specimen was blood, collected from a patient whose treatment included radiotherapy and nephrectomy. This chain uses TRBV19 with TRBJ1-2; a weak D match, TRBD1 (5 bases). This receptor was obtained from a woman in her fifties or sixties with renal cell carcinoma. The CDR3 coding sequence is TGTGCCAGTAGTATAAGGGGCGGGTACCTTAAAGGCGGCTACACCTTC. Translating it yields CASSIRGGYLKGGYTF.